This T cell receptor (beta chain) was sequenced in a study of T cell repertoires in cytomegalovirus infection. Study context: HLA-B-restricted CMV epitopes that are well studied were used alongside recently identified HLA-C-restricted ones. An indication of both CMV infection and matching HLA type came from public TCR beta signatures.

The CDR3 is 15 amino acids. The V and J ends lost 7 bases and 2 bases respectively, with 14 bases between them. In TCRdb, the reads were re-called with MiXCR into one record per CDR3 protein. The sample carries roughly 990,000 distinct CDR3 sequences, about a third recorded once. Comments on this clonotype: The antigen is undetermined.

Study results and caveats: The cumulative frequency of public TCR beta families identified carriers of CMV plus the relevant HLA. The study found HLA-C-restricted CMV-specific TCR beta clonotypes dominating the ex vivo response.

This TCR came from a human donor in good health (CMV status not recorded). Some clones in this sample may be carry-over from other donors' samples. Sequenced material: cultured CD8+ T cells from PBMCs, taken from culture after CMV antigen stimulation. The chain recombines TRBV12-3 or TRBV12-4 with TRBJ2-2; D possibly uses TRBD1 or TRBD2 (5 bases each). This CDR3 reads CASTRDPLNTGELFF. DNA for the CDR3: TGTGCCAGCACCCGGGACCCACTAAACACCGGGGAGCTGTTTTTT.